This T cell receptor (beta chain) originates from a study of OX40 agonist ivuxolimab in advanced cancers. Background on the study: Three patients, one with hepatocellular carcinoma and two with cutaneous melanoma, achieved partial responses.

This CDR3 has 16 amino acids. Trimming removed 8 bases at V and 4 bases at J, with 21 bases between. CDR1 is MNHEY, CDR2 SMNVEV, per germline (reference sequence). Patients with a history of autoimmune disease or on systemic immunosuppression were excluded. With regard to this clone: What it binds is unknown.

TCRdb's table, derived via immunoSEQ multiplex PCR, lists solely in-frame clones and lacks some. Of almost 70,000 clones in the sample, 80% are singletons; the top ten hold under 3%. Study observations and caveats: Clonal expansion by week 6 occurred in CD4+ and CD8+ blood T cells (at 0.1 to 3.0 mg/kg). The expanded peripheral T cells' antigen specificity was not determined.

This rearrangement joins TRBV27 to TRBJ2-1; no clear D gene. The receptor's source is an adult with an advanced solid tumor such as melanoma, head and neck, liver or kidney cancer. The sample here was CD4+ or CD8+ T cells sorted from blood, taken in a trial of the OX40 agonist ivuxolimab. CDR3 residues: CASRILALNPYNEQFF. The CDR3 DNA reads as TGTGCCAGCCGAATCTTGGCCCTGAACCCTTACAATGAGCAGTTCTTC.